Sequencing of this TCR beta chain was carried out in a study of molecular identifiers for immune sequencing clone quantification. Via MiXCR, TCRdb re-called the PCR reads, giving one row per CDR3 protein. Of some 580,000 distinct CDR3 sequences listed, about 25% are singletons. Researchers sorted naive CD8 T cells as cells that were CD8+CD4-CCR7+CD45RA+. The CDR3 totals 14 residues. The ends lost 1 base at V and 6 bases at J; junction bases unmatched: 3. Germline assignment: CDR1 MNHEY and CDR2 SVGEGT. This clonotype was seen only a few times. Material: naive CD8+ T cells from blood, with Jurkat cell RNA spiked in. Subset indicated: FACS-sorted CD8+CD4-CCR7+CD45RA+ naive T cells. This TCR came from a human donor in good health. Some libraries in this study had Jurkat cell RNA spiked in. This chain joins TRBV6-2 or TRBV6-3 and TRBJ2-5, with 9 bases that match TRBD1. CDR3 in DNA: TGTGCCAGCAGTTACTGGGGACAGGGAAAGACCCAGTACTTC. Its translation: CASSYWGQGKTQYF.